This TCR beta chain was sequenced during a study of cytomegalovirus exposure and HLA in healthy donors. Study-wide findings and caveats: Specificity for CMV antigens was confirmed in vitro for a few of the CMV-associated chains. Among TCR sequences, most were rare, though some public TCRs appeared in many donors. Subsequent analysis revealed that first-cohort TCR clusters tended to co-occur in the 110 or so validation repertoires. The investigators catalogued some 160 TCR beta chains as cytomegalovirus-associated.

CDR3 size: 19 residues. V dropped 7 bases and J dropped 0; count of bases not matched to a gene: 18. Germline V CDR1 and CDR2: MDHEN, SYDVKM. TCRdb's copy holds only in-frame clones and misses some; the assay was immunoSEQ multiplex PCR. This table holds approximately 120,000 clones, approximately 94% found once. In this sample, this clone turned up once. Its antigen is unidentified. The material sequenced was PBMCs. The rearrangement joins TRBV28 to TRBJ2-3; 8 positions match TRBD1. The TCR sequence derives from a woman younger than 35 in good health and CMV-seronegative. CDR3 DNA: TGTGCCAGCATATATCAGGGGGCCGCTTGGGGGACTAGCACAGATACGCAGTATTTT. Amino acids: CASIYQGAAWGTSTDTQYF.